These T cell receptor beta chains were read from a single sample in a study of blood T cell repertoires in COVID-19. TCRdb's copy holds only in-frame clones and misses some; the assay was immunoSEQ multiplex PCR. The sample lists fewer than 350,000 clones, approximately 89% occurring once. Sequenced: peripheral blood. The receptors come from a woman aged 60 to 75 with COVID-19, enrolled during active disease. Both conserved end residues are part of each CDR3. Each record gives: V gene, D gene, J gene, clone size, CDR3 DNA, CDR3 protein. D genes are given only for firm matches. The size of a clone is reported for some rows only, either as once, few or many, or as a class for expanded clones.

V: TRBV6-6
D: TRBD2
J: TRBJ2-2
size: -
DNA: TGTGCCAGCAGTGCGGTTGGGACTAGCAGTCCTGGGGAGCTGTTTTTT
CDR3: CASSAVGTSSPGELFF

V: TRBV29-1
D: TRBD1
J: TRBJ1-1
size: -
DNA: TGCAGCGTTGTAAGGACAGGGGGAAACACTGAAGCTTTCTTT
CDR3: CSVVRTGGNTEAFF

V: TRBV3-1/TRBV3-2
D: TRBD1
J: TRBJ2-4
size: once
DNA: TGTGCCAGCAGCCAGCAGGGGGCAAACATTCAGTACTTC
CDR3: CASSQQGANIQYF

V: TRBV19
D: -
J: TRBJ1-1
size: -
DNA: TGTGCCAGTAGGAGGGTAATAGACACTGAAGCTTTCTTT
CDR3: CASRRVIDTEAFF

V: TRBV11-2
D: -
J: TRBJ2-1
size: -
DNA: TGTGCCAGCGGGCCTCTTAACTCCTACAATGAGCAGTTCTTC
CDR3: CASGPLNSYNEQFF

V: TRBV5-1
D: -
J: TRBJ1-2
size: -
DNA: TGCGCCAGCAGCTTGGCAGGGATTCTTGGCTACACCTTC
CDR3: CASSLAGILGYTF

V: TRBV29-1
D: -
J: TRBJ1-1
size: few
DNA: TGCAGCGCACTACAGGGTCTGAACACTGAAGCTTTCTTT
CDR3: CSALQGLNTEAFF

V: TRBV30
D: TRBD1
J: TRBJ1-6
size: -
DNA: TGTGCCTGGTGGAACAGGGGGTTCAGAGGTTCACCCCTCCACTTT
CDR3: CAWWNRGFRGSPLHF

V: TRBV24-1
D: -
J: TRBJ2-5
size: -
DNA: TGTGCCACCAGTTCCGGTGGGACCCAGTACTTC
CDR3: CATSSGGTQYF

V: TRBV12-5
D: TRBD1
J: TRBJ2-3
size: -
DNA: TGTGCTAGTGGTTCGACTATCACCGGGACAGGGGGAGATACGCAGTATTTT
CDR3: CASGSTITGTGGDTQYF

V: TRBV2
D: -
J: TRBJ1-4
size: -
DNA: TGTGCCAGCAGGGCAGGGTCTACTAATGAAAAACTGTTTTTT
CDR3: CASRAGSTNEKLFF

V: TRBV6-1
D: TRBD1
J: TRBJ1-2
size: few
DNA: TGTGCCAGCAGTGAAAGCGTGTGGGGGGACAGCTATGGCTACACCTTC
CDR3: CASSESVWGDSYGYTF

V: TRBV9
D: TRBD2
J: TRBJ2-1
size: -
DNA: TGTGCCAGCAGCGTAGTAGGCGGGGGCAATGAGCAGTTCTTC
CDR3: CASSVVGGGNEQFF